The sequence of this T cell receptor (beta chain) was determined in a study of shared clonotypes between healthy human individuals. A split of CD4+ cells into CD45RA+ naive and CD45RA-negative memory subsets was performed. On sorted subsets, replicate PCRs used 200 to 250 ng DNA, or 25,000 to 35,000 T cell genomes. Assay used: immunoSEQ multiplex PCR; TCRdb lists only in-frame clones, some missing. The sample has about 1 million clones; 60% to 80% are singletons. The CDR3 has 15 residues. Germline V CDR1 and CDR2: MNHNS, SASEGT. Trimming left V 7 bases short and J 2 bases short, with 15 bases between.

The sequence was collected from a young man in good health. Source material: memory CD4+ T cells sorted from blood. The subset is: CD45RA-negative fraction. The gene calls are TRBV6-1 and TRBJ1-5, with D perhaps matching TRBD1 (6 bases). The CDR3 coding sequence is TGTGCCAGCATCACGGAGGGGGGCCGCAATCAGCCCCAGCATTTT. This encodes CASITEGGRNQPQHF.